This is a list of T cell receptor beta chains from one sample in a study of OX40 agonist ivuxolimab in advanced cancers. Sequencing was performed with immunoSEQ multiplex PCR; in TCRdb, only in-frame clones are kept and a portion is missing. Among about 95,000 clones listed, 91% were seen once. The source was CD4+ or CD8+ T cells sorted from blood, collected in a trial of the OX40 agonist ivuxolimab. The receptors were gathered from an adult with an advanced solid tumor such as melanoma, head and neck, liver or kidney cancer. The CDR3 runs from the conserved cysteine through the conserved F or W. The D gene is left open where the match is weak. Clone size appears in some rows only: once, few, many, or a class for an expanded clone.

v_gene,j_gene,abundance,d_gene,CDR3aa,CDR3nt
TRBV6-1,TRBJ1-5,NA,NA,CASSEFVGSNQPQHF,TGTGCCAGCAGTGAATTTGTTGGGAGCAATCAGCCCCAGCATTTT
TRBV27,TRBJ2-3,NA,NA,CASSLRPYGGTDTQYF,TGTGCCAGCAGTCTCAGGCCCTACGGCGGAACAGATACGCAGTATTTT
TRBV4-1,TRBJ2-3,NA,NA,CASSQAGLDTQYF,TGCGCCAGCAGCCAAGCGGGACTAGATACGCAGTATTTT
TRBV25-1,TRBJ1-5,NA,NA,CASSEQGGNQPQHF,TGTGCCAGCAGTGAGCAGGGTGGGAATCAGCCCCAGCATTTT
TRBV25-1,TRBJ1-2,NA,NA,CASSDIGGGYTF,TGTGCCAGCAGTGATATAGGAGGGGGCTACACCTTC
TRBV28,TRBJ1-3,NA,NA,CASTTLGLGNTIYF,TGTGCCAGCACTACCCTTGGGTTGGGAAACACCATATATTTT
TRBV5-1,TRBJ2-2,NA,NA,CASSLGQGFGELFF,TGCGCCAGCAGCTTGGGGCAGGGGTTCGGGGAGCTGTTTTTT
TRBV5-8,TRBJ1-5,NA,NA,CASSQGGGPVQPQHF,TGTGCCAGCAGCCAGGGCGGAGGGCCGGTTCAGCCCCAGCATTTT
TRBV11-2,TRBJ1-2,once,NA,CASSTRDGANYGYTF,TGTGCCAGCAGCACCCGGGACGGGGCTAACTATGGCTACACCTTC
TRBV10-3,TRBJ2-3,NA,TRBD2,CAIGTSGIGDTQYF,TGTGCCATCGGGACTAGCGGGATCGGGGATACGCAGTATTTT
TRBV19,TRBJ2-7,NA,TRBD2,CASSSSSGRLPETSEQYF,TGTGCCAGTAGTTCGTCTAGCGGGAGGCTCCCCGAGACGTCCGAGCAGTACTTC
TRBV11-3,TRBJ2-7,NA,NA,CASSPGREQYF,TGTGCCAGCAGCCCAGGGAGGGAGCAGTACTTC
TRBV4-1,TRBJ1-3,NA,NA,CASSQFSIVGNTIYF,TGCGCCAGCAGCCAATTCTCCATTGTGGGAAACACCATATATTTT
TRBV6-6,TRBJ1-5,NA,TRBD1,CASRDRVEQPQHF,TGTGCCAGCAGAGACAGGGTAGAGCAGCCCCAGCATTTT
TRBV9,TRBJ2-2,NA,NA,CASNLQGLGSGELFF,TGTGCCAGCAATCTACAGGGTCTTGGATCCGGGGAGCTGTTTTTT
TRBV10-3,TRBJ2-1,NA,NA,CASLGTHNEQFF,TGTGCCTCTCTGGGGACCCACAATGAGCAGTTCTTC
TRBV4-2,TRBJ2-2,NA,NA,CASSQGGELFF,TGTGCCAGCAGCCAAGGGGGGGAGCTGTTTTTT
TRBV28,TRBJ2-7,NA,TRBD2,CASSSPRGGRAREQYF,TGTGCCAGCAGTTCCCCGAGGGGCGGGAGGGCCCGTGAGCAGTACTTC
TRBV18,TRBJ2-6,NA,TRBD1,CASSPRTGGATVAANVLTF,TGTGCCAGCTCACCACGGACAGGGGGTGCGACCGTAGCGGCCAACGTCCTGACTTTC
TRBV30,TRBJ1-5,few,NA,CAWSIDRTTAQHF,TGTGCCTGGAGCATCGACCGCACAACAGCCCAGCATTTT
TRBV4-1,TRBJ2-3,NA,NA,CASGPTATDTQYF,TGCGCCAGCGGACCGACAGCCACAGATACGCAGTATTTT
TRBV6-1,TRBJ1-1,NA,NA,CASSGRAAPFAFF,TGTGCCAGCAGTGGCAGGGCCGCACCGTTCGCTTTCTTT
TRBV10-3,TRBJ2-3,NA,TRBD2,CAIGLANKDTQYF,TGTGCCATCGGACTAGCGAATAAAGATACGCAGTATTTT
TRBV2,TRBJ1-5,NA,TRBD1,CASSADRASNQPQHF,TGTGCCAGCAGTGCCGACAGGGCGAGCAATCAGCCCCAGCATTTT
TRBV9,TRBJ2-1,NA,NA,CASSARDGVVGNEQFF,TGTGCCAGCAGCGCACGGGATGGGGTGGTGGGCAATGAGCAGTTCTTC
TRBV19,TRBJ2-6,NA,NA,CASSEGDSGANVLTF,TGTGCCAGTAGTGAGGGCGACTCTGGGGCCAACGTCCTGACTTTC
TRBV6-6,TRBJ1-1,NA,TRBD1,CASSSGQGDTEAFF,TGTGCCAGCAGTTCCGGACAGGGGGACACTGAAGCTTTCTTT
TRBV4-3,TRBJ2-3,NA,TRBD2,CASSDRGRGDTQYF,TGCGCCAGCAGCGATCGCGGGAGAGGAGATACGCAGTATTTT
TRBV7-6,TRBJ2-7,NA,TRBD1,CASSLVSWGQGSYEQYF,TGTGCCAGCAGCTTAGTAAGTTGGGGACAGGGCTCCTACGAGCAGTACTTC
TRBV5-1,TRBJ2-1,NA,NA,CASSPGSNEQFF,TGCGCCAGCAGCCCAGGGTCCAATGAGCAGTTCTTC
TRBV11-2,TRBJ2-5,NA,TRBD2,CASSYRLAVETQYF,TGTGCCAGCAGCTATAGACTAGCAGTAGAGACCCAGTACTTC
TRBV7-2,TRBJ1-1,NA,NA,CASSMTRRAFF,TGTGCCAGCAGCATGACCCGTAGGGCTTTCTTT
TRBV6-5,TRBJ2-5,once,TRBD1,CASSYGQGSYQETQYF,TGTGCCAGCAGTTACGGACAGGGGTCGTACCAAGAGACCCAGTACTTC
TRBV4-1,TRBJ2-2,NA,NA,CASSQGDWYRQTGELFF,TGCGCCAGCAGCCAAGGAGACTGGTATCGACAAACCGGGGAGCTGTTTTTT
TRBV19,TRBJ2-2,NA,TRBD1,CASSAHGQGNTGELFF,TGTGCCAGTAGTGCCCACGGACAGGGTAACACCGGGGAGCTGTTTTTT
TRBV5-4,TRBJ2-5,NA,NA,CASSLVGIETQYF,TGTGCCAGCAGCTTGGTGGGGATCGAGACCCAGTACTTC
TRBV9,TRBJ1-6,NA,TRBD1,CASSVEPGGAGSPLHF,TGTGCCAGCAGCGTAGAACCAGGGGGCGCGGGATCACCCCTCCACTTT
TRBV6-1,TRBJ1-5,NA,NA,CASSEQGGNQPQHF,TGTGCCAGCAGTGAACAGGGAGGCAATCAGCCCCAGCATTTT
TRBV28,TRBJ2-7,NA,NA,CASSLGTSSSYEQYF,TGTGCCAGCAGTCTTGGGACCTCGAGCTCCTACGAGCAGTACTTC
TRBV30,TRBJ2-5,NA,NA,CAWSINLLGETQYF,TGTGCCTGGAGCATTAACTTGTTAGGAGAGACCCAGTACTTC
TRBV27,TRBJ2-7,NA,TRBD1,CASSRDRGIYEQYF,TGTGCCAGCAGTAGGGACAGGGGGATTTACGAGCAGTACTTC